These 9 T cell receptor beta chains were sequenced from one sample in a study of read filtering for tumor transcriptome and immune sequencing. From roughly 390 ng of RNA, a library with molecular barcoded alpha/delta and beta/gamma adaptors was made. TCRdb processed the reads anew with MiXCR; each CDR3 protein has one entry. Of around 20,000 distinct CDR3 sequences listed, around 20% are singletons. The sequencing input was a population of CD138-negative cells sorted from bone marrow. Receptors were obtained from a donor at least 40 years old with multiple myeloma.

This rearrangement joins TRBV19 to TRBJ2-1; D tentatively reads TRBD1 or TRBD2 (7 bases each). The germline gives CDR1 LNHDA, CDR2 SQIVND (reference sequence). Deletions cut 5 bases from V and 3 bases from J, with 17 bases between. This CDR3 has 16 residues. CDR3 region: CASSSQGGVDYNEQFF. CDR3 sequence (DNA): TGTGCCAGTAGTTCTCAGGGGGGGGTGGACTACAATGAGCAGTTCTTC.

This clonotype was seen at least ten times. V usage is TRBV3-1 and J usage is TRBJ1-1; 8 bases agree with TRBD1. V shed 6 bases, J shed 5 bases, and the junction held 8 bases outside the gene matches. Germline CDR1 is LGHDT and CDR2 is YNNKEL (reference sequence). The length of the CDR3 is 14 residues. The CDR3 region is CASRTGTGRTEAFF. As DNA, the CDR3 is TGTGCCAGCAGAACCGGGACAGGCCGGACTGAAGCTTTCTTT.

About this clonotype itself: A much larger clone lies one base from this, so it may be a read error. The V and J genes are TRBV28 and TRBJ2-5, with TRBD1 matching 7 bases. Trimming cost V 8 bases and J 5 bases; bases outside gene matches: 11. Germline V lookup: CDR1 MDHEN, CDR2 SYDVKM. The CDR3 extends over 14 amino acids. The CDR3 DNA reads as TGTGCCAGCGGCCAGGGGGTGGCGGAGGAGACCCAGTACTTC. Protein product: CASGQGVAEETQYF.

This clonotype showed up just a few times. The chain couples TRBV15 to TRBJ2-1, with a tentative D call TRBD2 (5 bases). V lost 0 bases and J 6 bases, leaving 15 bases between the germline ends. The CDR3 has 16 residues. Per the germline V gene, CDR1 is LNHNV and CDR2 is YYDKDF (reference sequence). The CDR3 region is CATSRDPGFLSNEQFF. CDR3 coding DNA: TGTGCCACCAGCAGAGATCCGGGGTTCCTCAGCAATGAGCAGTTCTTC.

Turning to this clonotype: A much larger clone is a single base away; this may be a read error. V is TRBV29-1 and J is TRBJ2-7; D may be TRBD2 (6 bases). The CDR3 is made up of 13 amino acids. Germline V CDR1 and CDR2: SQVTM, ANQGSEA. The CDR3 DNA reads TGCAGCGCCTCCGGGAGTCAGGACTACGAGCAGCACTTC. Protein: CSASGSQDYEQHF.

This clonotype has ten or more counts. The chain couples TRBV9 to TRBJ1-6; no reliable D call. V dropped 3 bases and J dropped 12 bases, with 7 bases sitting between them. Germline CDR1 reads SGDLS; CDR2 reads YYNGEE. CDR3 size: 11 residues. The CDR3: CASSAQGPLHF. The CDR3 bases are TGTGCCAGCAGCGCCCAAGGACCCCTCCACTTT.

Ten or more counts support this clonotype. The CDR3 coding sequence is TGTGCCAGCAAACTCCTACGGGAGAGAAACTACGAGCAGTACTTC. Translated, it gives CASKLLRERNYEQYF. The rearrangement uses TRBV27 and TRBJ2-7, with D perhaps matching TRBD2 (6 bases). V shed 7 bases and J shed 3 bases, with 19 bases lying between them. In germline, CDR1 is MNHEY, CDR2 SMNVEV (reference sequence). CDR3 size: 15 residues.

This clonotype was found many times. The V call is TRBV2, the J call TRBJ2-2; 7 bases are shared with TRBD1. Germline lookup yields CDR1 SNHLY and CDR2 FYNNEI. The CDR3 totals 14 residues. The ends lost 8 bases at V and 2 bases at J; junction bases unmatched: 5. The DNA for the CDR3 is TGTGCCAGCGGAAGGGACAGCAACACCGGGGAGCTGTTTTTT. Protein sequence: CASGRDSNTGELFF.

The chain links TRBV3-1 to TRBJ2-1; D unclear. The germline V gene has CDR1 LGHDT and CDR2 YNNKEL (reference sequence). CDR3 length: 13 residues. V was clipped by 1 base and J by 5 bases, with 6 bases between them. This CDR3 reads CASSQGANNEQFF. CDR3 in DNA: TGTGCCAGCAGCCAAGGGGCAAACAATGAGCAGTTCTTC.